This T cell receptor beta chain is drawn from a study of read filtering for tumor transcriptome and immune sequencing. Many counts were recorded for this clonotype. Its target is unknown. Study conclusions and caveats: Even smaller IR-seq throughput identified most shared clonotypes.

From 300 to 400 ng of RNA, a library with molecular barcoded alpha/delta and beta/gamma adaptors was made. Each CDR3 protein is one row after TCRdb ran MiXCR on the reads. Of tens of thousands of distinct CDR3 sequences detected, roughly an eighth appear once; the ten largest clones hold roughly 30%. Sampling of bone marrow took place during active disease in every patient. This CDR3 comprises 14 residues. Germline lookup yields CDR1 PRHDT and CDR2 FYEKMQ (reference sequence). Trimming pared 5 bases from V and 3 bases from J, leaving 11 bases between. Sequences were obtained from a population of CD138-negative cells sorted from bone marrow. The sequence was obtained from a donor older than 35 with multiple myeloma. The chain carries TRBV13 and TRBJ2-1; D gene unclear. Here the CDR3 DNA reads TGTGCCAGCAGCCCCTCCCCAGGCTACAATGAGCAGTTCTTC. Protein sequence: CASSPSPGYNEQFF.